Sequencing of this T cell receptor (beta chain) was carried out in a study of blood T cells in healthy people across ages. This clonotype was picked up many times. A second PCR, run for about 6 to 12 cycles, used a sample-barcoded 5' primer plus a J-beta primer mix. TCRdb itself ran the 5' RACE reads through MiXCR, one entry per CDR3 protein. The sample has about 1,500,000 distinct CDR3 sequences, 28% seen once. Trimming pared 11 bases from V and 9 bases from J, leaving 17 bases between. Germline V gene lookup returns CDR1 MNHEY and CDR2 SMNVEV (reference sequence). This CDR3 contains 13 residues. V gene TRBV27 combines with J gene TRBJ1-6; TRBD1 is a possible D gene (6 bases). Sequenced input: blood. The sequence derives from a woman aged 30 to 39 in good health. CDR3 amino acids: CARTGTPISPLHF. The DNA for the CDR3 is TGTGCCCGAACCGGGACACCCATTTCACCCCTCCACTTT.